What follows are 14 T cell receptor beta chains derived from one specimen sequenced in a study of cytomegalovirus exposure and HLA in healthy donors. Sequencing was performed with immunoSEQ multiplex PCR; in TCRdb, only in-frame clones are kept and a portion is missing. The data contain roughly 330,000 clones, roughly nine tenths of them singletons. Sequences were obtained from PBMCs. These TCRs come from a woman aged 25 to 39 in good health and CMV-seropositive.

This clone was seen a single time. This sequence joins TRBV27 and TRBJ2-1; 7 bases match TRBD1. V was pared by 1 base and J by 4 bases, with 7 bases of the junction left unmatched. CDR1 and CDR2 from the germline V gene are MNHEY and SMNVEV (reference sequence). There are 16 residues in the CDR3. Written as DNA, the CDR3 is TGTGCCAGCAGTTTATTAGGTGACAGGGAATACAATGAGCAGTTCTTC. This gives the protein CASSLLGDREYNEQFF.

The chain carries TRBV19 and TRBJ2-7, with a possible D match to TRBD1 (5 bases). Germline V CDR1 and CDR2: LNHDA, SQIVND (reference sequence). Trimming took off 6 bases at V and 5 bases at J, with 14 bases between the two ends. The CDR3 loop spans 13 amino acids. The CDR3 loop is CASSLRVQDEQYF. In DNA, the CDR3 is TGTGCCAGTAGCCTCAGGGTTCAGGACGAGCAGTACTTC.

The chain uses TRBV5-1 and TRBJ2-1; 9 nucleotides agree with TRBD2. CDR3 length equals 15 residues. The germline V gene has CDR1 SGHRS and CDR2 YFSETQ. V dropped 1 base and J dropped 9; count of bases not matched to a gene: 8. CDR3 sequence reads: CASSLIAGVTTEQFF. In nucleotides, the CDR3 is TGCGCCAGCAGCTTGATAGCGGGAGTTACCACTGAGCAGTTCTTC.

The J gene is TRBJ2-7, the V gene TRBV28; D is perhaps TRBD1 (5 bases). There are 13 residues in the CDR3. Germline CDR1 MDHEN, CDR2 SYDVKM. V was shortened by 3 bases and J by 4 bases, with 10 bases between the two germline ends. The CDR3 loop reads CASSFARDYEQYF. DNA of the CDR3: TGTGCCAGCAGTTTTGCCAGGGATTACGAGCAGTACTTC.

The CDR3 here is CASAPWFGRGDTQYF. The CDR3 DNA is TGTGCCAGCGCGCCGTGGTTTGGGCGGGGAGATACGCAGTATTTT. The chain links TRBV6-5 to TRBJ2-3; D is possibly TRBD2 (6 bases). The germline V and J ends were trimmed by 8 bases and 5 bases, with 20 bases remaining between them. This CDR3 is built from 15 residues. Germline lookup yields CDR1 MNHEY and CDR2 SVGAGI.

The chain uses TRBV4-3 and TRBJ1-6; no definite D call. The germline V gene has CDR1 LGHNA and CDR2 YSLEER. The germline V and J ends were trimmed by 3 bases and 7 bases, with 4 bases remaining between them. This CDR3 spans 12 amino acids. The CDR3 DNA is TGCGCCAGCAGCCAGCAGAATTCACCCCTCCACTTT. Encoded protein: CASSQQNSPLHF.

This clone was counted once. V is TRBV11-2 and J is TRBJ1-1, with TRBD1 identical over 12 bases. The CDR3 length is 15 residues. Unmatched junction bases numbered 6, after V lost 6 bases and J lost 4 bases. The V gene's germline CDR1 is SGHAT and CDR2 FQNNGV. This CDR3 is CASSAGTGGITEAFF. DNA for the CDR3: TGTGCCAGCAGTGCCGGGACAGGGGGCATCACTGAAGCTTTCTTT. Complete variable domain (other parts from reference TRBV11-2 and TRBJ1-1): EAGVAQSPRYKIIEKRQSVAFWCNPISGHATLYWYQQILGQGPKLLIQFQNNGVVDDSQLPKDRFSAERLKGVDSTLKIQPAKLEDSAVYLCASSAGTGGITEAFFGQGTRLTVV.

In DNA, the CDR3 is TGCGCCAGCAGCCAAGTCCGGGCCCGATCTGGGGCCAACGTCCTGACTTTC. Its translation is CASSQVRARSGANVLTF. The V call is TRBV4-3, the J call TRBJ2-6; D gene uncertain. The V gene's germline CDR1 is LGHNA and CDR2 YSLEER. Trimming stripped 1 base from V and 1 base from J, with 11 bases between. The CDR3 contains 17 residues.

The genes are TRBV4-1 and TRBJ2-7; TRBD2 aligns across 9 bases. The CDR3 has 15 amino acids. Germline values: CDR1 MGHRA, CDR2 YSYEKL. J was trimmed by 5 bases and V by 3 bases; bases with no gene match: 8. CDR3 residues: CASSHSESGRNEQYF. In DNA, the CDR3 is TGCGCCAGCAGCCATTCTGAAAGCGGGAGGAACGAGCAGTACTTC.

The chain employs TRBV6-5 and TRBJ2-7; 8 nucleotides align to TRBD1. Germline V gene data show CDR1 as MNHEY and CDR2 as SVGAGI. This CDR3 is 14 amino acids long. The junction had 7 bases not matched to a gene; V was cut back by 5 bases and J by 4 bases. The CDR3 is CASSPGTGVYEQYF. The CDR3 DNA reads TGTGCCAGCAGTCCCGGGACAGGCGTTTACGAGCAGTACTTC.

The rearrangement links TRBV27 to TRBJ2-5; perhaps TRBD2 as D (6 bases). This CDR3 spans 15 amino acids. V was cut by 2 bases and J by 3 bases, with 13 bases left in between. Germline lookup yields CDR1 MNHEY and CDR2 SMNVEV (reference sequence). CDR3 sequence (DNA): TGTGCCAGCAGTTTAAGGAGGGTAGCTAAAGAGACCCAGTACTTC. Amino acid sequence: CASSLRRVAKETQYF.

This clone has just one count. The chain carries TRBV6-6 and TRBJ2-5; possible D gene TRBD2, 6 bases. Trimming shortened V by 5 bases and J by 2 bases, and 12 bases separated the two germline ends. CDR1 is MNHNY, CDR2 SVGAGI, per germline (reference sequence). The CDR3 covers 14 residues. Written as DNA, the CDR3 is TGTGCCAGCAGTGGGGGGACTCGACAAGAGACCCAGTACTTC. Translated, it gives CASSGGTRQETQYF.

The chain couples TRBV5-8 to TRBJ1-2; a possible D gene is TRBD1 (5 bases). CDR3 length: 16 residues. Between the trimmed V and J ends, which lost 3 bases and 5 bases, there was a span of 20 bases. Germline V gene data show CDR1 as SGHTS and CDR2 as YDEGEE. The CDR3 spells CASSSLGHSEGYGYTF. The CDR3 nucleotides are TGTGCCAGCAGCTCTCTAGGCCACTCCGAGGGGTATGGCTACACCTTC.

The rearrangement uses TRBV4-3 and TRBJ1-2, with no clear D. The CDR3 covers 14 residues. Germline V gene sequence: CDR1 LGHNA, CDR2 YSLEER. The V gene lost 1 base and the J gene lost 2 bases, with 8 bases spanning the gap. CDR3: CASSQAGRNYGYTF. The CDR3 bases are TGCGCCAGCAGCCAAGCAGGCAGGAACTATGGCTACACCTTC.